This T cell receptor (beta chain) was obtained from a study of PD-1 blockade in classical Hodgkin lymphoma. On the study more broadly: On a schedule of every 2 weeks, patients received nivolumab 3 mg/kg intravenously.

Looked up from germline, CDR1 is SNHLY and CDR2 is FYNNEI. The CDR3 has 14 amino acids. The V end lost 5 bases, the J end lost 0 bases, and 8 bases lay between the germline ends. Only in-frame clones appear in the TCRdb table, and some are missing; sequencing was by immunoSEQ multiplex PCR. The table includes over 90,000 clones, about 88% detected once. Details on this clone: The antigen is not known.

Each patient relapsed following autologous stem cell transplantation, and prior brentuximab vedotin exposure differed. Under best response, outcomes were complete response, partial response or progressive disease. Study-level results: Prior to therapy, complete responders displayed diversity much like that of newly diagnosed patients. Nothing has yet pinned down what causes the repertoire differences, possibly disease activity or prior therapy.

The sequence was collected from a human donor with classical Hodgkin lymphoma. The chain employs TRBV2 and TRBJ2-1; D is possibly TRBD2 (6 bases). Sequenced here: peripheral blood mononuclear cells (PBMCs), sampled before the second cycle of nivolumab. The CDR3 loop reads CASSPGSSYNEQFF. For the CDR3, the DNA is TGTGCCAGCAGTCCCGGGAGCTCCTACAATGAGCAGTTCTTC. Full variable domain (rest looked up from reference TRBV2 and TRBJ2-1): EPEVTQTPSHQVTQMGQEVILRCVPISNHLYFYWYRQILGQKVEFLVSFYNNEISEKSEIFDDQFSVERPDGSNFTLKIRSTKLEDSAMYFCASSPGSSYNEQFFGPGTRLTVL.